This T cell receptor beta chain was captured by sequencing in a study of regulatory T cells in long-lasting Graves disease. Findings and caveats of the study: Persistent disease favored TRBV28, TRBJ1-2 and TRBJ2-5. Those with persistent disease had in common more public clonotypes (about 3,000) than new patients (about 970).

Both iRepertoire HTBI primers and Arm-PCR of CDR3 regions were used to build the TCR beta libraries. Original data processing: Samples revealed fewer than 65 TRBV and approximately 15 TRBJ segments. TCRdb independently ran MiXCR on the multiplex PCR reads; one entry per CDR3 protein. TCRdb, not the original authors, processed these V and J calls. The data show about 540,000 distinct CDR3 sequences, roughly 13% seen once. The CDR3 covers 14 residues. Germline CDR1 SGHAT, CDR2 FQNNGV. The V gene lost 0 bases and the J gene lost 1 base, with 4 bases spanning the gap. Time point indicated: newly diagnosed GD, antithyroid drugs for less than 3 months. From RNA extracted from PBMCs, the TCR library was made. This clonotype came up many times. Its target is unknown. The sample also formed part of further work on T cells in Graves' hyperthyroidism and ophthalmopathy. That publication notes: Ophthalmopathy and stable hyperthyroidism were told apart by a 13 V-J model.

This chain links TRBV11-2 with TRBJ1-3; D remains ambiguous. This TCR derives from a man aged 30 to 39 with Graves disease. The input for sequencing was peripheral blood mononuclear cells (PBMCs), taken at new diagnosis, from a patient treated with antithyroid drugs. For the CDR3, the DNA is TGTGCCAGCAGCTTAGATGAGTCTGGAAACACCATATATTTT. Translation gives CASSLDESGNTIYF. Looking up the rest from reference TRBV11-2 and TRBJ1-3 gives the full variable domain: EAGVAQSPRYKIIEKRQSVAFWCNPISGHATLYWYQQILGQGPKLLIQFQNNGVVDDSQLPKDRFSAERLKGVDSTLKIQPAKLEDSAVYLCASSLDESGNTIYFGEGSWLTVV.